Given below is one TCR beta chain in context. These data originate in a study of cytomegalovirus exposure and HLA in healthy donors. The PCR was carried out with 60 Vbeta primers and 13 Jbeta primers. Assay used: immunoSEQ multiplex PCR; TCRdb lists only in-frame clones, some missing. This specimen shows about 48,000 clones; the ten leading clones hold under 2.5%. Sample: PBMCs. The receptor was derived from a woman in her forties in good health and CMV-seronegative.

The CDR3: CASTPGGGASNEKLFF. The CDR3 coding sequence is TGTGCCAGCACCCCTGGCGGAGGGGCCTCTAATGAAAAACTGTTTTTT. The V call is TRBV5-6, the J call TRBJ1-4; D possibly corresponds to TRBD1 (5 bases). This CDR3 is built from 16 residues. Trimming took off 6 bases at V and 3 bases at J, with 18 bases between the two ends. CDR1 is SGHDT and CDR2 is YYEEEE in the germline V gene. Together with reference TRBV5-6 and TRBJ1-4, the CDR3 gives the full variable domain: DAGVTQSPTHLIKTRGQQVTLRCSPKSGHDTVSWYQQALGQGPQFIFQYYEEEERQRGNFPDRFSGHQFPNYSSELNVNALLLGDSALYLCASTPGGGASNEKLFFGSGTQLSVL.